Listed below are T cell receptor beta chains from one sample, sequenced in a study of cytomegalovirus exposure and HLA in healthy donors. Assay: immunoSEQ multiplex PCR; the TCRdb copy retains only in-frame clones and omits some. Found here are 150,000 to 200,000 clones, around 69% of them singletons; the top ten hold 2.8%. What was sequenced was PBMCs. Receptors originate from a woman in her thirties in good health and CMV-seronegative. Both conserved end residues are part of each CDR3. D genes are given only for firm matches. Part of the rows lack a size; the others show once, few, many or a class for expanded clones.

>TRBV2|NA|TRBJ1-5|NA|14
TGTGCCAGCACCACAGGAATTAGCAATCAGCCCCAGCATTTT
CASTTGISNQPQHF
>TRBV6-1|NA|TRBJ2-2|few|14
TGTGCCAGCAGCCCAGGATCCAACACCGGGGAGCTGTTTTTT
CASSPGSNTGELFF
>TRBV4-1|NA|TRBJ2-1|NA|13
TGCGCCAGCAGCCCCCAGGCCGTCAATGAGCAGTTCTTC
CASSPQAVNEQFF
>TRBV4-2|NA|TRBJ2-2|NA|16
TGTGCCAGCAGCCAAGATACGAGCTCGGGCACCGGGGAGCTGTTTTTT
CASSQDTSSGTGELFF
>TRBV5-1|NA|TRBJ1-3|NA|14
TGCGCCAGCAGCGGCGGTTCAGCTGGAAACACCATATATTTT
CASSGGSAGNTIYF
>TRBV5-4|NA|TRBJ1-5|few|15
TGTGCCAGCAGTTCTTACGGGACATCGAAACAGCCCCAGCATTTT
CASSSYGTSKQPQHF
>TRBV5-1|NA|TRBJ1-1|NA|15
TGCGCCAGCAGCTTCGAACAGGGTGGATTGACTGAAGCTTTCTTT
CASSFEQGGLTEAFF
>TRBV15|TRBD1|TRBJ1-4|once|15
TGTGCCACCAGCAGGCAACAGGGGTTTAATGAAAAACTGTTTTTT
CATSRQQGFNEKLFF
>TRBV5-1|TRBD2|TRBJ2-5|NA|16
TGCGCCAGCAGTTCCGCTCGCGGGGGGGCAGGAGAGACCCAGTACTTC
CASSSARGGAGETQYF
>TRBV9|TRBD2|TRBJ2-1|NA|15
TGTGCCAGCAGCGTAGGTCTAGCGGGGATAAATGAGCAGTTCTTC
CASSVGLAGINEQFF